The rows below give T cell receptor beta chains drawn from one sample of a study of shared clonotypes between healthy human individuals. The repertoire was sequenced with immunoSEQ multiplex PCR; TCRdb's copy has only in-frame clones and lacks some. The sample yields under 850,000 clones, roughly 92% seen once. Sequencing was carried out using naive CD8+ T cells sorted from blood. These receptors came from a young man in good health. CDR3s include the opening cysteine and the closing phenylalanine or tryptophan. A D gene is named only where the DNA matches it firmly. Only part of the rows carry a size: once, few, many, or a class if the clone is expanded.

D	size	V	J	DNA	CDR3
NA	NA	TRBV7-9	TRBJ2-5	TGTGCCAGCAGCTTAGGGGACGAAGAGACCCAGTACTTC	CASSLGDEETQYF
TRBD1	NA	TRBV7-9	TRBJ2-1	TGTGCCAGCAGCTTCAAGGGACAGGGTGGTAATGAGCAGTTCTTC	CASSFKGQGGNEQFF
NA	NA	TRBV7-9	TRBJ1-4	TGTGCCAGCAGCATTAGAAGGACAGCAAGGGTTGAAAAACTGTTTTTT	CASSIRRTARVEKLFF
NA	few	TRBV19	TRBJ1-1	TGTGCCAGTAGTATAGCGGGAGGGAGCACTGAAGCTTTCTTT	CASSIAGGSTEAFF
NA	NA	TRBV5-1	TRBJ2-5	TGCGCCAGCACCCCCCGGGGCGGCCCGTACCAAGAGACCCAGTACTTC	CASTPRGGPYQETQYF
NA	NA	TRBV28	TRBJ2-5	TGTGCCAGCAACCAACTAGCTTCGGGGGAGACCCAGTACTTC	CASNQLASGETQYF
NA	NA	TRBV5-8	TRBJ2-7	TGTGCCAGCAGCTTGGAAAGCTACGAGCAGTACTTC	CASSLESYEQYF
TRBD2	NA	TRBV27	TRBJ2-2	TGTGCCAGCAGGCACGGGGGGCCTAGCGGGAGGGCGACGAGGGCCGGGGAGCTGTTTTTT	CASRHGGPSGRATRAGELFF
NA	NA	TRBV29-1	TRBJ2-3	TGCAGCGCTAGGGCCGGGGGCCGCACAGATACGCAGTATTTT	CSARAGGRTDTQYF
TRBD2	NA	TRBV9	TRBJ2-3	TGTGCCAGCAGCCTAGGACTAGCGGGAGGGGGAGGCACAGATACGCAGTATTTT	CASSLGLAGGGGTDTQYF
NA	NA	TRBV6-4	TRBJ1-1	TGTGCCAGCAGACAACAGGGACTCGGAACTGAAGCTTTCTTT	CASRQQGLGTEAFF
NA	NA	TRBV5-4	TRBJ1-1	TGTGCCAGCACCCCCCCCGGGATCACTGAAGCTTTCTTT	CASTPPGITEAFF
NA	few	TRBV27	TRBJ2-3	TGTGCCAGCAGTCCTCGCAGCGATACGCAGTATTTT	CASSPRSDTQYF
TRBD1	NA	TRBV7-9	TRBJ2-5	TGTGCCAGCAGCGGACAGGGGTCCCAAGAGACCCAGTACTTC	CASSGQGSQETQYF
TRBD1	NA	TRBV9	TRBJ1-2	TGTGCCAGCAGCGCTTCCAGGGGGCGGTCGGTGGGCTACACCTTC	CASSASRGRSVGYTF
TRBD1	NA	TRBV19	TRBJ2-7	TGTGCCAGTAGTATCGCGACAGGGTACTCCTACGAGCAGTACTTC	CASSIATGYSYEQYF
NA	NA	TRBV27	TRBJ2-3	TGTGCCAGCAAATTCGGGTCGGATACGCAGTATTTT	CASKFGSDTQYF
TRBD2	NA	TRBV29-1	TRBJ2-1	TGCAGCGTTGAAGACATCGGGACTAGCTCCTACAATGAGCAGTTCTTC	CSVEDIGTSSYNEQFF
NA	NA	TRBV10-2	TRBJ2-7	TGCGCCAGCAGTGAGCTCGAAGGGGGGCTTTACTCCTACGAGCAGTACTTC	CASSELEGGLYSYEQYF
TRBD1	NA	TRBV7-9	TRBJ1-1	TGTGCCAGCAGCTTAGGTTTGGGACAGGGGAACACTGAAGCTTTCTTT	CASSLGLGQGNTEAFF
NA	NA	TRBV6-5	TRBJ2-7	TGTGCCAGCAGTTACGGGCCAGGGGGGTACGAGCAGTACTTC	CASSYGPGGYEQYF
NA	NA	TRBV21-1	TRBJ2-5	TGTGCCAACCGACAGTGGGAGGGCCGGTACTTC	CANRQWEGRYF